This T cell receptor (beta chain) was captured in a study of T cell responses to AZD1222 COVID-19 vaccine. Remarks on this clone: Its antigen is undetermined.

Measured with immunoSEQ multiplex PCR; TCRdb has only the in-frame clones, and not every one. The sample consists of 140,000 to 150,000 clones, approximately 90% of them appearing once. Study-wide findings and caveats: Two AZD1222 doses significantly raised spike-specific TCR breadth and depth over controls. The reported proportion of spike-specific TCRs targeting unmutated variant regions was nearly half.

Germline loops: CDR1 SGDLS, CDR2 YYNGEE. The CDR3 has 19 residues. The junction had 14 bases not matched to a gene; V was cut back by 0 bases and J by 4 bases. The origin of this receptor is an adult who received the AZD1222 COVID-19 vaccine. The genes are TRBV9 and TRBJ2-1; the match to TRBD2 covers 9 bases. Sequenced here: peripheral blood, sampled 28 days after the second AZD1222 dose. Here the CDR3 reads CASSVGVGGSSGSYNEQFF. CDR3 in DNA: TGTGCCAGCAGCGTAGGGGTAGGGGGCAGTAGCGGGAGTTACAATGAGCAGTTCTTC.